One and the same sample provided the 22 T cell receptor beta chains below, sequenced in a study of cytomegalovirus exposure and HLA in healthy donors. The primer mix had 60 Vbeta and 13 Jbeta primers. Only in-frame clones appear in the TCRdb table, and some are missing; sequencing was by immunoSEQ multiplex PCR. The sample shows about 210,000 clones, around four fifths of them seen only once. Sequences were obtained from PBMCs. The receptors come from a man in his forties in good health and CMV-seropositive.

The rearrangement joins TRBV5-6 to TRBJ2-3, with TRBD1 identical over 8 bases. V lost 4 bases to trimming and J lost 4 bases; unmatched junction nucleotides: 8. The CDR3 runs to 15 residues. Germline V lookup: CDR1 SGHDT, CDR2 YYEEEE. CDR3 DNA sequence: TGTGCCAGCAGCCCTCGGACAGGGCCATCAGATACGCAGTATTTT. This gives the protein CASSPRTGPSDTQYF.

This clone came up once. One end of the junction fails to match germline, which may point to a read error. The chain joins TRBV7-7 to TRBJ1-4; no definite D call. Germline V gene sequence: CDR1 SSHAT, CDR2 FNYEAQ (reference sequence). This CDR3 has 18 amino acids. The chain's CDR3 is CASSLFPRGSRANEKLFF. As DNA, the CDR3 is TGTGCTAGCAGCTTGTTCCCGCGGGGTAGTAGGGCTAATGAAAAACTGTTTTTT.

This clone was detected only a few times. The V and J genes are TRBV19 and TRBJ2-2, with 9 bases lining up with TRBD2. With V trimmed by 3 bases and J by 3 bases, 5 bases remained unmatched. This CDR3 is built from 16 residues. Germline CDR1 and CDR2: LNHDA and SQIVND (reference sequence). The CDR3 is CASSIRAGGDTGELFF. In DNA form, the CDR3 reads TGTGCCAGTAGTATCCGGGCGGGAGGGGACACCGGGGAGCTGTTTTTT.

V is TRBV14 and J is TRBJ1-1; 9 nucleotides align to TRBD1. CDR1 and CDR2 (germline): SGHDN, FVKESK. J gave up 4 bases and V 4 bases, and 10 bases lay outside the gene matches. The CDR3 loop spans 16 amino acids. In DNA form, the CDR3 reads TGTGCCAGCAGCCGGCTAGTAAGGACAGGGGCCACTGAAGCTTTCTTT. Its protein is CASSRLVRTGATEAFF.

This chain's CDR3 is CASGQGANSEQFF. The CDR3 DNA reads as TGTGCCTCGGGGCAGGGGGCAAATAGTGAGCAGTTCTTC. The genes are TRBV19 and TRBJ2-1; 8 positions agree with TRBD1. The CDR3 totals 13 residues. In germline, CDR1 is LNHDA, CDR2 SQIVND (reference sequence). Losses at the gene ends were 11 bases for V and 9 bases for J; bases not matched to a gene: 12. Full variable domain (outside the CDR3, taken from reference TRBV19 and TRBJ2-1): DGGITQSPKYLFRKEGQNVTLSCEQNLNHDAMYWYRQDPGQGLRLIYYSQIVNDFQKGDIAEGYSVSREKKESFPLTVTSAQKNPTAFYLCASGQGANSEQFFGPGTRLTVL.

Here the CDR3 reads CASSKLSWVGTGGYEQYF. CDR3 sequence (DNA): TGTGCCAGCAGCAAGTTATCCTGGGTCGGGACAGGGGGTTACGAGCAGTACTTC. The V call is TRBV21-1, the J call TRBJ2-7; the table's D call TRBD1 went unverified against the DNA. TRBV21-1 is reported as a pseudogene. There are 18 residues in the CDR3.

This sequence joins TRBV12-1 and TRBJ2-1; the table names TRBD2, a call not compared with the DNA. TRBV12-1 is a known pseudogene. This CDR3 is 16 amino acids long. CDR3 coding DNA: TGTGCCAGCAGCTTTGAAGCTAGCGGGAGAGTAAATGAGCAGTTCTTC. This translates into CASSFEASGRVNEQFF.

This clone was seen a single time. Relative to the germline gene, one junction end is altered; a read error may explain this. This chain links TRBV7-9 with TRBJ1-5; a possible D gene is TRBD1 (5 bases). CDR3 length: 16 amino acids. Germline assignment: CDR1 SEHNR and CDR2 FQNEAQ (reference sequence). CDR3 DNA sequence: TGTTCCAGCAGCCCCTCGGGGGGGGGATACAATCAGCCCCAGCATTTT. Protein sequence: CSSSPSGGGYNQPQHF.

The chain combines TRBV10-2 with TRBJ2-2; the match to TRBD2 covers 16 bases. The CDR3 is made up of 15 amino acids. The V and J ends lost 8 bases and 7 bases, in that order; junction bases with no gene match: 4. Germline values: CDR1 WSHSY, CDR2 SAAADI. The CDR3 loop reads CASEGLAGGVGELFF. The CDR3 DNA reads TGCGCCAGCGAGGGACTAGCGGGAGGGGTCGGGGAGCTGTTTTTT.

V gene TRBV5-8 combines with J gene TRBJ2-1; D is ambiguous. Per the germline V gene, CDR1 is SGHTS and CDR2 is YDEGEE. V gave up 1 base and J gave up 3 bases, with 8 bases separating them. This CDR3 has 14 amino acids. The CDR3 spells CASSLLVGYNEQFF. Written as DNA, the CDR3 is TGTGCCAGCAGCTTGCTAGTGGGCTACAATGAGCAGTTCTTC.

The chain links TRBV2 to TRBJ2-1, with unresolved D. V lost 2 bases and J lost 9, with 17 bases in between. The germline gives CDR1 SNHLY, CDR2 FYNNEI. The CDR3 contains 15 residues. The CDR3 region has the DNA TGTGCCAGCAGTGAACACAGAAGGATGGTTGGTGAGCAGTTCTTC. The encoded protein is CASSEHRRMVGEQFF.

This clone occurred once. The chain couples TRBV30 to TRBJ1-1; 9 nucleotides align to TRBD1. Trimming at V came to 5 bases and at J to 3 bases, leaving 4 bases not matched to a gene. CDR1 and CDR2 (germline): GTSNPN, SVGIG (reference sequence). This CDR3 contains 13 residues. The CDR3 coding sequence is TGTGCCTGGCTCGGACAGGGGCACACTGAAGCTTTCTTT. It specifies CAWLGQGHTEAFF.

This chain connects TRBV27 to TRBJ2-6, with TRBD1 matching 9 bases. Per the germline V gene, CDR1 is MNHEY and CDR2 is SMNVEV (reference sequence). This CDR3 spans 18 amino acids. V dropped 6 bases and J dropped 4; count of bases not matched to a gene: 13. In DNA form, the CDR3 reads TGTGCCAGCAGAAAGGGGGGGGACAGGGCCTCAGGGGCCAACGTCCTGACTTTC. Its protein is CASRKGGDRASGANVLTF.

This clone was picked up one time. The rearrangement uses TRBV7-2 and TRBJ1-3; D is unresolved. The CDR3 runs to 14 residues. Deletions cut 2 bases from V and 4 bases from J, with 9 bases between. From germline, CDR1 is SGHTA and CDR2 FQGNSA. CDR3 sequence (DNA): TGTGCCAGCAGCTTAATGGCAGTAGGAAACACCATATATTTT. Translation gives CASSLMAVGNTIYF.

The V and J genes are TRBV29-1 and TRBJ2-5; possible D gene TRBD2, 6 bases. Looked up from germline, CDR1 is SQVTM and CDR2 is ANQGSEA. V was shortened by 4 bases and J by 4 bases, with 10 bases between the two germline ends. The CDR3 consists of 12 residues. The CDR3 sequence: CSVGPSVETQYF. The DNA for the CDR3 is TGCAGCGTTGGTCCTAGCGTAGAGACCCAGTACTTC.

This chain links TRBV4-1 with TRBJ2-1; tentatively, D is TRBD1 (5 bases). CDR1 is MGHRA, CDR2 YSYEKL, per germline. The CDR3 spans 13 residues. Deletions cut 0 bases from V and 10 bases from J, with 10 bases between. The CDR3 nucleotides are TGCGCCAGCAGCCAAGAAATAAGGACAGAGCAGTTCTTC. Its translation: CASSQEIRTEQFF.

This clone was seen a handful of times. The CDR3 sequence is CASSLGGANEKLFF. CDR3 in DNA: TGTGCCAGCAGTTTGGGGGGGGCTAATGAAAAACTGTTTTTT. The V gene is TRBV2, the J gene TRBJ1-4; D possibly corresponds to TRBD1 (5 bases). V dropped 5 bases and J dropped 3 bases, with 10 bases sitting between them. Germline values: CDR1 SNHLY, CDR2 FYNNEI. CDR3 length: 14 amino acids.

This clone showed up just once. The genes are TRBV6-6 and TRBJ2-2, with 14 nucleotides matching TRBD2. Losses at the gene ends were 4 bases for V and 8 bases for J; bases not matched to a gene: 3. The length of the CDR3 is 15 residues. Per germline, CDR1 MNHNY and CDR2 SVGAGI (reference sequence). The CDR3 region is CASSFGLAGGGELFF. DNA of the CDR3: TGTGCCAGCAGTTTCGGACTAGCGGGAGGAGGGGAGCTGTTTTTT.

V gene TRBV19 combines with J gene TRBJ1-2; TRBD1 aligns across 10 bases. The V gene's germline CDR1 is LNHDA and CDR2 SQIVND (reference sequence). The CDR3 spans 17 residues. J gave up 2 bases and V 3 bases, and 9 bases lay outside the gene matches. CDR3 nucleotide sequence: TGTGCCAGTAGTATGTGGGGGACAGGGGCAATGAACTATGGCTACACCTTC. As protein: CASSMWGTGAMNYGYTF.

The genes are TRBV21-1 and TRBJ2-5; the listed D gene, TRBD2, was not tested against the DNA. Near its end, the DNA agrees better with TRBJ2-7, so the J call may be wrong. TRBV21-1 is tagged as a pseudogene. This CDR3 has 16 amino acids. Here the CDR3 reads CASSKVLREVSYEQYF. CDR3 nucleotide sequence: TGTGCCAGCAGCAAAGTATTACGGGAGGTCTCCTACGAGCAGTACTTC.

The rearrangement uses TRBV7-2 and TRBJ1-3; D unclear. Germline V gene sequence: CDR1 SGHTA, CDR2 FQGNSA. Trimming stripped 5 bases from V and 4 bases from J, with 15 bases between. The CDR3 spans 15 residues. The CDR3 sequence is CASSPPSVPGNTIYF. CDR3 nucleotide sequence: TGTGCCAGCAGCCCCCCCTCAGTCCCCGGAAACACCATATATTTT.

V gene TRBV6-5 combines with J gene TRBJ1-2; D is perhaps TRBD1 (5 bases). The V and J ends lost 0 bases and 4 bases respectively, with 9 bases between them. CDR3 length: 14 residues. Germline V gene lookup returns CDR1 MNHEY and CDR2 SVGAGI. CDR3 bases: TGTGCCAGCAGTTACTCGAGCGGGGGCTATGGCTACACCTTC. Protein sequence: CASSYSSGGYGYTF.